Below, 9 T cell receptor beta chains from the same sample are listed, as sequenced in a study of regulatory T cells in long-lasting Graves disease. iRepertoire HTBI primers and Arm-PCR of CDR3 regions built TCR beta libraries. In TCRdb, the multiplex PCR reads were re-called with MiXCR into one record per CDR3 protein. In the table there are a few hundred thousand distinct CDR3 sequences, 16% of which are singletons. Time point denoted: newly diagnosed GD, antithyroid drugs for less than 3 months. The TCR library was made from RNA extracted from PBMCs. These sequences were also reported in another study, on T cells in Graves' hyperthyroidism and ophthalmopathy.

Sequencing was performed on peripheral blood mononuclear cells (PBMCs), taken at new diagnosis, from a patient treated with antithyroid drugs. Receptors were obtained from a man aged 35-49 years with Graves disease.

The chain couples TRBV4-2 to TRBJ1-1, with D unresolved. CDR1 is LGHNA, CDR2 YNFKEQ, per germline. Between the trimmed V and J ends, which lost 4 bases and 4 bases, there was a span of 16 bases. There are 15 residues in the CDR3. In nucleotides, the CDR3 is TGTGCCAGCAGCCGCCTGGGCGACCGGGGCACTGAAGCTTTCTTT. Translating it yields CASSRLGDRGTEAFF.

The J gene is TRBJ2-4, the V gene TRBV9; D is perhaps TRBD1 (5 bases). The V and J ends lost 0 bases and 4 bases respectively, with 8 bases between them. The CDR3 sequence is 14 residues long. Germline values: CDR1 SGDLS, CDR2 YYNGEE. CDR3 in DNA: TGTGCCAGCAGCGTAGGACAGAAGAAAAACATTCAGTACTTC. Its protein product is CASSVGQKKNIQYF.

This clonotype occurred many times. V usage is TRBV20-1 and J usage is TRBJ1-3; D is unclear. V lost 3 bases to trimming and J lost 1 base, with 4 bases between them. Germline CDR1 and CDR2: DFQATT and SNEGSKA (reference sequence). The CDR3 is 12 residues long. The DNA of the CDR3 is TGCAGTGCTAGGAGGTCTGGAAACACCATATATTTT. Translation gives CSARRSGNTIYF.

This clonotype showed up many times. This chain links TRBV10-3 with TRBJ2-3, with D tentatively TRBD1 or TRBD2 (7 bases each). CDR1 and CDR2 (germline): ENHRY, SYGVKD. The CDR3 runs to 19 residues. V dropped 5 bases and J dropped 6 bases, with 30 bases sitting between them. The CDR3 reads CAISPDRPTGRVQYDTQYF. CDR3 nucleotide sequence: TGTGCCATCAGTCCTGACAGGCCGACAGGGAGGGTCCAATATGATACGCAGTATTTT.

The V call is TRBV28, the J call TRBJ1-6, with D possibly matching TRBD1 (6 bases). The germline V gene has CDR1 MDHEN and CDR2 SYDVKM. The CDR3 loop spans 14 amino acids. The ends were cut back, 8 bases at V and 9 bases at J, with 17 bases in the middle. CDR3 DNA: TGTGCCAGCGAATCCCCAGGGGCCCCTTCACCCCTCCACTTT. This encodes CASESPGAPSPLHF. Supplemented by reference TRBV28 and TRBJ1-6, the full variable domain reads DVKVTQSSRYLVKRTGEKVFLECVQDMDHENMFWYRQDPGLGLRLIYFSYDVKMKEKGDIPEGYSVSREKKERFSLILESASTNQTSMYLCASESPGAPSPLHFGNGTRLTVT.

This clonotype has a handful of counts. A much larger clone differs from this one at a single base, so this may be a read error. The CDR3 loop is CSARSSRAGGSYEQYF. CDR3 nucleotide sequence: TGCAGTGCTAGGTCCTCTCGAGCGGGGGGCTCCTACGAGCAGTACTTC. The V gene is TRBV20-1, the J gene TRBJ2-7; the match to TRBD2 covers 9 bases. Germline CDR1 and CDR2: DFQATT and SNEGSKA (reference sequence). CDR3 length: 16 amino acids. The ends lost 3 bases at V and 0 bases at J; junction bases unmatched: 9.

Ten or more counts support this clonotype. The chain has TRBV18 and TRBJ2-1; D ambiguous. Germline CDR1 is KGHSH and CDR2 is LQKENI. CDR3 length: 12 amino acids. V was pared by 3 bases and J by 9 bases, with 9 bases between. CDR3 sequence (DNA): TGTGCCAGCTCACCTACGGGCGTTGAGCAGTTCTTC. Its translation: CASSPTGVEQFF. The variable domain in full, completed from reference TRBV18 and TRBJ2-1, reads NAGVMQNPRHLVRRRGQEARLRCSPMKGHSHVYWYRQLPEEGLKFMVYLQKENIIDESGMPKERFSAEFPKEGPSILRIQQVVRGDSAAYFCASSPTGVEQFFGPGTRLTVL.

The chain recombines TRBV27 with TRBJ2-7; D is perhaps TRBD1 (6 bases). The CDR3 totals 13 residues. V lost 4 bases and J 6 bases, leaving 13 bases between the germline ends. Per germline, CDR1 MNHEY and CDR2 SMNVEV (reference sequence). The CDR3 loop is CASSYNRAREQYF. CDR3 sequence (DNA): TGTGCCAGCAGTTACAACAGGGCCCGCGAGCAGTACTTC.

A few counts support this clonotype. This sequence joins TRBV4-1 and TRBJ2-7; 9 nucleotides agree with TRBD1. Germline V gives CDR1 MGHRA, CDR2 YSYEKL. V shed 3 bases and J 1 base; nucleotides not matched to a gene: 7. CDR3 size: 16 residues. DNA for the CDR3: TGCGCCAGCAGCCATTGGACAGGGGACGGATCCTACGAGCAGTACTTC. Its translation is CASSHWTGDGSYEQYF.